Shown below are 26 T cell receptor beta chains from a single sample sequenced in a study of cytomegalovirus exposure and HLA in healthy donors. 60 Vbeta and 13 Jbeta primers were used in PCR. The data were produced by immunoSEQ multiplex PCR, yet TCRdb's version contains in-frame clones alone and is incomplete. The sample records over 150,000 clones, roughly 78% being singletons. Sequenced: PBMCs. The receptors were gathered from a woman aged 45-65 years in good health and CMV-seropositive.

CDR3 loop: CASSLSQGSRETQYF. CDR3 in DNA: TGCGCCAGCAGCCTCTCGCAGGGGTCGAGAGAGACCCAGTACTTC. The gene calls are TRBV5-1 and TRBJ2-5; D is possibly TRBD1 (6 bases). CDR1 is SGHRS and CDR2 is YFSETQ in the germline V gene. The CDR3 has 15 amino acids. V was cut by 4 bases and J by 4 bases, with 17 bases left in between.

The chain carries TRBV11-2 and TRBJ2-6; D perhaps matches TRBD2 (6 bases). The V gene lost 4 bases and the J gene lost 1 base, with 14 bases spanning the gap. Germline V lookup: CDR1 SGHAT, CDR2 FQNNGV. This CDR3 region has 17 residues. DNA for the CDR3: TGTGCCAGCAGCTCTAGGAGGGAACAATCTGGGGCCAACGTCCTGACTTTC. This sequence encodes CASSSRREQSGANVLTF.

The chain employs TRBV5-4 and TRBJ2-5; 8 nucleotides align to TRBD2. Germline assignment: CDR1 SGHNT and CDR2 YYREEE (reference sequence). With 4 bases clipped from V and 2 bases from J, the junction kept 10 bases outside the gene matches. This CDR3 has 16 residues. The CDR3 protein is CASSTPQLAGQETQYF. The CDR3 nucleotides read TGTGCCAGCAGCACCCCCCAGTTAGCGGGGCAAGAGACCCAGTACTTC.

This clone is a singleton in its sample. This chain uses TRBV5-1 with TRBJ2-2, with 7 bases that match TRBD2. Trimming removed 3 bases from V and 5 bases from J; junction bases left unmatched: 1. Germline V gives CDR1 SGHRS, CDR2 YFSETQ. The CDR3 loop spans 13 amino acids. CDR3 amino acids: CASSWGGTGELFF. The DNA of the CDR3 is TGCGCCAGCAGCTGGGGGGGTACCGGGGAGCTGTTTTTT.

V is TRBV5-1 and J is TRBJ1-2; 7 nucleotides match TRBD1. The CDR3 extends over 13 amino acids. Germline CDR1 SGHRS, CDR2 YFSETQ. The ends lost 1 base at V and 8 bases at J; junction bases unmatched: 5. CDR3 sequence (DNA): TGCGCCAGCAGCTTGAACAGGGGAAAAGGCTACACCTTC. Residues: CASSLNRGKGYTF. Supplemented by reference TRBV5-1 and TRBJ1-2, the full variable domain reads KAGVTQTPRYLIKTRGQQVTLSCSPISGHRSVSWYQQTPGQGLQFLFEYFSETQRNKGNFPGRFSGRQFSNSRSEMNVSTLELGDSALYLCASSLNRGKGYTFGSGTRLTVV.

In the case of this clone: Relative to the germline gene, one junction end is altered; a read error may explain this. The chain combines TRBV7-9 with TRBJ1-2; unclear D gene. CDR3 length equals 13 residues. Germline CDR1 is SEHNR and CDR2 is FQNEAQ (reference sequence). Here the CDR3 reads CASSLAGQLLWSF. In DNA form, the CDR3 reads TGTGCCAGCAGCTTAGCGGGCCAGCTTCTCTGGTCCTTC. Together with reference TRBV7-9 and TRBJ1-2, the CDR3 gives the full variable domain: DTGVSQNPRHKITKRGQNVTFRCDPISEHNRLYWYRQTLGQGPEFLTYFQNEAQLEKSRLLSDRFSAERPKGSFSTLEIQRTEQGDSAMYLCASSLAGQLLWSFGSGTRLTVV.

The rearrangement joins TRBV5-5 to TRBJ2-1; 8 nucleotides agree with TRBD1. Looked up from germline, CDR1 is SGHKS and CDR2 is YYEKEE (reference sequence). This CDR3 has 16 amino acids. V dropped 2 bases and J dropped 5; count of bases not matched to a gene: 9. CDR3 region: CASSFPPGQDNNEQFF. The CDR3 nucleotides are TGTGCCAGCAGCTTTCCCCCGGGACAGGACAACAATGAGCAGTTCTTC.

This clone was seen more than once but under ten times. The chain combines TRBV11-2 with TRBJ1-5, with TRBD1 as a possible D gene (5 bases). Germline V gives CDR1 SGHAT, CDR2 FQNNGV. The germline V and J ends were trimmed by 3 bases and 6 bases, with 15 bases remaining between them. CDR3 length equals 15 residues. The CDR3 loop is CASSFVGGEGQPQHF. The CDR3 nucleotides read TGTGCCAGCAGCTTCGTCGGAGGGGAGGGTCAGCCCCAGCATTTT.

Worth noting for this clone: Other DNA sequences in this sample translate to the same CDR3. This rearrangement joins TRBV12-5 to TRBJ1-1; 11 nucleotides align to TRBD1. Trimming cost V 1 base and J 0 bases; bases outside gene matches: 1. The CDR3 runs 16 residues. Looked up from germline, CDR1 is LGHNT and CDR2 is FRNRAP. Here the CDR3 DNA reads TGTGCTAGTGGTTTGGGGACAGGGGGCGTGAACACTGAAGCTTTCTTT. As protein: CASGLGTGGVNTEAFF.

The rearrangement links TRBV2 to TRBJ1-4; perhaps TRBD1 as D (5 bases). The CDR3 runs to 13 residues. Trimming stripped 8 bases from V and 4 bases from J, with 11 bases between. The V gene's germline CDR1 is SNHLY and CDR2 FYNNEI. In nucleotides, the CDR3 is TGTGCCAGCGTGGGGCCTAATAATGAAAAACTGTTTTTT. Protein product: CASVGPNNEKLFF.

This chain connects TRBV11-2 to TRBJ1-6; 9 bases align to TRBD1. The CDR3 totals 17 residues. Germline V gives CDR1 SGHAT, CDR2 FQNNGV. The V segment lost 5 bases and the J segment 6 bases; nucleotides outside the gene matches: 11. The chain's CDR3 is CASSRISQGAFNSPLHF. The CDR3 DNA is TGTGCCAGCAGCCGCATCTCACAGGGGGCATTTAATTCACCCCTCCACTTT.

This clone appeared once. V usage is TRBV12-5 and J usage is TRBJ2-7; D is ambiguous. Germline-derived CDR1 and CDR2 are LGHNT and FRNRAP. V was clipped by 2 bases and J by 5 bases, with 25 bases between them. The CDR3 totals 18 residues. DNA of the CDR3: TGTGCTAGTGGTTTGCCCACTTTCCCTCCCCGTATTACCCACGAGCAGTACTTC. It is translated as CASGLPTFPPRITHEQYF.

The V call is TRBV5-1, the J call TRBJ2-5, with 7 positions matching TRBD1. Matching the DNA end better, TRBJ2-7 makes the J call doubtful. CDR3 length: 13 amino acids. Germline-derived CDR1 and CDR2 are SGHRS and YFSETQ. The CDR3 region is CASSATSGGEQYF. The CDR3 nucleotides read TGCGCCAGCAGCGCAACCTCAGGGGGCGAGCAGTACTTC.

The chain employs TRBV7-3 and TRBJ2-1; D remains unclear. This CDR3 region has 16 residues. Germline CDR1 and CDR2: SGHTA and FQGTGA. Trimming stripped 0 bases from V and 0 bases from J, with 9 bases between. Here the CDR3 reads CASSLTAGSSYNEQFF. The DNA for the CDR3 is TGTGCCAGCAGCTTAACAGCAGGAAGCTCCTACAATGAGCAGTTCTTC.

The chain combines TRBV9 with TRBJ2-2; 8 positions agree with TRBD1. CDR1 and CDR2 from the germline V gene are SGDLS and YYNGEE. J was trimmed by 6 bases and V by 3 bases; bases with no gene match: 7. The CDR3 runs to 15 residues. The CDR3 DNA is TGTGCCAGCAGCGGAGCAGGGGGCAAGGCCGGGGAGCTGTTTTTT. This codes for CASSGAGGKAGELFF.

V and J are TRBV6-1 and TRBJ1-4; unclear D gene. V was trimmed by 3 bases and J by 14 bases, leaving 10 bases between them. This CDR3 comprises 11 residues. Looked up from germline, CDR1 is MNHNS and CDR2 is SASEGT. The CDR3 bases are TGTGCCAGCAGTGAGTCAGGATATCTGTTTTTT. Amino acids: CASSESGYLFF.

This chain connects TRBV6-5 to TRBJ2-7, with D perhaps matching TRBD1 (5 bases). The CDR3 is 13 residues long. Trimming cost V 5 bases and J 3 bases, with 11 bases left between them. Germline-derived CDR1 and CDR2 are MNHEY and SVGAGI. The CDR3 DNA is TGTGCCAGCAGTCACGGACACTACTACGAGCAGTACTTC. This translates into CASSHGHYYEQYF.

The chain couples TRBV6-1 to TRBJ2-3, with 8 bases lining up with TRBD2. In germline, CDR1 is MNHNS, CDR2 SASEGT. The length of the CDR3 is 16 residues. Germline trimming cut 0 bases from V and 5 bases from J; bases unmatched to any gene: 7. The CDR3 nucleotides are TGTGCCAGCAGTGAAGCGCACGGGGGGGCCCGAGATACGCAGTATTTT. Amino acid sequence: CASSEAHGGARDTQYF.

The chain recombines TRBV4-2 with TRBJ2-2, with 7 positions matching TRBD2. V lost 8 bases to trimming and J lost 7 bases; unmatched junction nucleotides: 16. Germline V gene sequence: CDR1 LGHNA, CDR2 YNFKEQ. This CDR3 has 16 residues. The CDR3: CASLASGGRRGGELFF. The DNA of the CDR3 is TGTGCCAGCTTAGCGTCGGGGGGACGCCGGGGCGGGGAGCTGTTTTTT.

The rearrangement uses TRBV20-1 and TRBJ1-3, with D unclear. From germline, CDR1 is DFQATT and CDR2 SNEGSKA (reference sequence). Trimming cost V 6 bases and J 4 bases, with 7 bases left between them. This CDR3 is built from 11 residues. Written as DNA, the CDR3 is TGCAGTGCCCTAACGGGAAACACCATATATTTT. This sequence encodes CSALTGNTIYF.

This clone was counted once. The gene calls are TRBV7-9 and TRBJ2-7, with 10 bases identical to TRBD1. V lost 4 bases to trimming and J lost 6 bases; unmatched junction nucleotides: 9. This CDR3 contains 15 residues. CDR1 and CDR2 (germline): SEHNR, FQNEAQ (reference sequence). The CDR3 protein is CASSSIPGQGPEQYF. DNA for the CDR3: TGTGCCAGCAGCTCGATCCCGGGACAGGGGCCCGAGCAGTACTTC.

V usage is TRBV6-1 and J usage is TRBJ2-5, with D possibly TRBD2 on 6 matching bases. This CDR3 is built from 12 residues. Germline CDR1 MNHNS, CDR2 SASEGT. Trimming pared 1 base from V and 11 bases from J, leaving 11 bases between. The CDR3 here is CASSEDGGEQYF. In DNA, the CDR3 is TGTGCCAGCAGTGAAGACGGGGGTGAGCAGTACTTC.

The chain links TRBV10-3 to TRBJ2-1, with 12 bases identical to TRBD1. From germline, CDR1 is ENHRY and CDR2 SYGVKD. The CDR3 covers 16 residues. The V segment lost 3 bases and the J segment 5 bases; nucleotides outside the gene matches: 5. The CDR3: CAISDPGQGANNEQFF. The CDR3 DNA follows: TGTGCCATCAGTGATCCGGGACAGGGGGCAAACAATGAGCAGTTCTTC.

In this sample, this clone turned up a few times. The chain is built from TRBV10-3 and TRBJ2-3, with TRBD2 as a possible D gene (6 bases). This CDR3 is built from 13 residues. Germline CDR1 and CDR2: ENHRY and SYGVKD. V dropped 6 bases and J dropped 1 base, with 8 bases sitting between them. CDR3 amino acids: CAIRPGGTDTQYF. In nucleotides, the CDR3 is TGTGCCATCAGGCCGGGGGGCACAGATACGCAGTATTTT.

The chain employs TRBV2 and TRBJ2-3, with 12 bases matching TRBD2. The CDR3 extends over 14 amino acids. From germline, CDR1 is SNHLY and CDR2 FYNNEI. Trimming took 10 bases from V and 3 from J; bases not matched to a gene: 5. The CDR3 spells CATLAGGRTDTQYF. Here the CDR3 DNA reads TGTGCCACTCTAGCGGGGGGGCGGACAGATACGCAGTATTTT.

As for this clone: One end of the junction is discordant with germline, which a read error may explain. The rearrangement joins TRBV2 to TRBJ1-1; possible D gene TRBD1, 5 bases. Germline V gene lookup returns CDR1 SNHLY and CDR2 FYNNEI. CDR3 size: 14 residues. CDR3: CASNERGGNTEAFF. The CDR3 region has the DNA TGTGCCAGCAATGAACGGGGGGGTAACACTGAAGCTTTCTTT.